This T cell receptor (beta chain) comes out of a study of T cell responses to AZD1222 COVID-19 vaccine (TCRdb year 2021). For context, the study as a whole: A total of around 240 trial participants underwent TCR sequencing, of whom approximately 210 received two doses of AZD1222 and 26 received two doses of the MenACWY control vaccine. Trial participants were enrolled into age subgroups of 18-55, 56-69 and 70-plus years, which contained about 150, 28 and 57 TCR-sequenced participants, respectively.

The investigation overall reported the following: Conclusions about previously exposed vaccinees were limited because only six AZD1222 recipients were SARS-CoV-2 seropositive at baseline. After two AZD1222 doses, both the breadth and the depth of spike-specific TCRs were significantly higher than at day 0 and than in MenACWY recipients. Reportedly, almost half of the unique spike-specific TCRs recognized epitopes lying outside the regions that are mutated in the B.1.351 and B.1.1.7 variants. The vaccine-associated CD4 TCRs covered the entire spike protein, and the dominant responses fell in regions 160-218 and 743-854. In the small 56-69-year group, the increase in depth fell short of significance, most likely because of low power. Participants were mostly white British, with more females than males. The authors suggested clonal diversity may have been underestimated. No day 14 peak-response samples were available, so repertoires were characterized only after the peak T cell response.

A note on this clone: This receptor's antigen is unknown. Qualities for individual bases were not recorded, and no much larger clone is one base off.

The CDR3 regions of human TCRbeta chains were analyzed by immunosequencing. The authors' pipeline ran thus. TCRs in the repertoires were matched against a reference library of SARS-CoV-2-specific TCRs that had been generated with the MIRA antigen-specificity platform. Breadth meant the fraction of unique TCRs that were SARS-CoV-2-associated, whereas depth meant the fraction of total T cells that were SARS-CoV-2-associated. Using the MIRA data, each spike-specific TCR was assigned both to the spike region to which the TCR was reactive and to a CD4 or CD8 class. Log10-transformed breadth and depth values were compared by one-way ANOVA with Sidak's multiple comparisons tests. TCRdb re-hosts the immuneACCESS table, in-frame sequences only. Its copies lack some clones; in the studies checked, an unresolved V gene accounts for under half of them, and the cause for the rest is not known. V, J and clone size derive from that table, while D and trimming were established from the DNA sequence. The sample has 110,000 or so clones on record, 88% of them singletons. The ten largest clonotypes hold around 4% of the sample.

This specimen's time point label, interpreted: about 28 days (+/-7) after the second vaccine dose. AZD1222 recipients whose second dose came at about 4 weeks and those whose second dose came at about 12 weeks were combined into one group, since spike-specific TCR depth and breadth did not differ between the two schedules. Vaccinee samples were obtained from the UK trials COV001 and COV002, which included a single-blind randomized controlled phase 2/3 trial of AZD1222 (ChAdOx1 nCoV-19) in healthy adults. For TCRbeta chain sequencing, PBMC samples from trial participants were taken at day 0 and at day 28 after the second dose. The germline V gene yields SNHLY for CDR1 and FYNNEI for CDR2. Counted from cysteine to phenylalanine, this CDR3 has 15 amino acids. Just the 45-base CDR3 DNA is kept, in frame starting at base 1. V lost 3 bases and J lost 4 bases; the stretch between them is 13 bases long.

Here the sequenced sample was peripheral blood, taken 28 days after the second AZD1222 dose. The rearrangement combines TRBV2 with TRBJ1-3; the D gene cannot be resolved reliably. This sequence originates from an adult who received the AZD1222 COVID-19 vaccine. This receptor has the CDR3 CASSDNLHSGNTIYF. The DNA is TGTGCCAGCAGTGATAACCTCCACTCCGGAAACACCATATATTTT.